This T cell receptor beta chain comes out of a study of cytomegalovirus exposure and HLA in healthy donors. The germline V gene has CDR1 MNHNY and CDR2 SVGAGI (reference sequence). Trimming pared 0 bases from V and 9 bases from J, leaving 18 bases between. The CDR3 totals 16 residues. Primers for the PCR totalled 60 Vbeta and 13 Jbeta. Authors' data handling: An analysis that came later counted 73 million or so unique TCR beta chains, approximately 10 million shared. Profiled with immunoSEQ multiplex PCR; TCRdb holds only in-frame clones, not every one. V and J calls plus clone size are reproduced from that table; the DNA served to infer D and trimming. Seen here are about 160,000 clones, 81% observed once, and the top ten hold around 1.9%. Notes on this clone: Its specificity is not known.

General study points: Most TCR sequences were uncommon, yet certain public TCRs appeared in many donors. Most TCR beta V segments were productive about 87% or about 30% of the time in an earlier analysis. Altogether, 150 to 200 TCR beta chains were recorded as cytomegalovirus-associated.

The sample taken for sequencing was PBMCs. The sequence came from a woman aged 18-35 years in good health and CMV-seronegative. V gene TRBV6-6 combines with J gene TRBJ2-1; maybe TRBD2 (7 bases). The CDR3: CASSYSWGGGGSEQFF. The CDR3 nucleotides are TGTGCCAGCAGTTACTCATGGGGGGGAGGGGGGAGTGAGCAGTTCTTC.